A single sample is the source of the 7 T cell receptor beta chains below, sequenced in a study of blood T cell repertoires in COVID-19. Clones were read by immunoSEQ multiplex PCR, and TCRdb kept only the in-frame ones, dropping some. The table has some 220,000 clones, approximately 78% seen once. Specimen: peripheral blood. The receptors shown here come from a woman in her 70s with COVID-19, enrolled during active disease.

This chain joins TRBV5-1 and TRBJ1-1, with 9 bases matching TRBD1. Germline V gives CDR1 SGHRS, CDR2 YFSETQ. The V segment lost 3 bases and the J segment 9 bases; nucleotides outside the gene matches: 12. CDR3 length: 15 residues. This chain's CDR3 is CASSSLGTGRYKAFF. CDR3 nucleotide sequence: TGCGCCAGCAGCTCGCTGGGGACAGGGCGCTATAAAGCTTTCTTT.

The chain employs TRBV5-1 and TRBJ2-2, with D unclear. Per germline, CDR1 SGHRS and CDR2 YFSETQ. CDR3 size: 15 residues. V lost 0 bases, J lost 4 bases, and 10 bases lay in between. CDR3 amino acids: CASSLGAQLTGELFF. The CDR3 DNA reads as TGCGCCAGCAGCTTGGGAGCCCAACTCACCGGGGAGCTGTTTTTT.

V and J are TRBV28 and TRBJ2-7, with D possibly matching TRBD1 (5 bases). The CDR3 contains 12 residues. V was shortened by 8 bases and J by 3 bases, with 11 bases between the two germline ends. Germline V gene data show CDR1 as MDHEN and CDR2 as SYDVKM. CDR3 bases: TGTGCCAGCGGGGCAACTTTCTACGAGCAGTACTTC. Translating it yields CASGATFYEQYF.

The chain uses TRBV7-2 and TRBJ2-7; 9 bases fit TRBD2. Germline V CDR1 and CDR2: SGHTA, FQGNSA. Unmatched junction bases numbered 11, after V lost 5 bases and J lost 6 bases. The CDR3 covers 15 residues. The CDR3 spells CASSPSGGRAIEQYF. The CDR3 DNA sequence: TGTGCCAGCAGCCCCTCTGGCGGGAGGGCCATCGAGCAGTACTTC.

The genes are TRBV2 and TRBJ2-4; D might be TRBD2 (5 bases). The germline V and J ends were trimmed by 2 bases and 8 bases, with 13 bases remaining between them. The germline V gene encodes CDR1 SNHLY and CDR2 FYNNEI. The CDR3 loop spans 14 amino acids. CDR3 sequence reads: CASSETWVGDIQYF. CDR3 coding DNA: TGTGCCAGCAGTGAAACTTGGGTGGGAGACATTCAGTACTTC.

This chain links TRBV3-1 (or the pseudogene TRBV3-2) with TRBJ2-5, with D uncertain. Trimming pared 3 bases from V and 2 bases from J, leaving 4 bases between. CDR1 and CDR2 from the germline V gene are LGHDT and YNNKEL (reference sequence). The CDR3 is 12 residues long. This CDR3 reads CASSHGQETQYF. The CDR3 nucleotides read TGTGCCAGCAGCCACGGGCAAGAGACCCAGTACTTC.

This chain uses TRBV19 with TRBJ2-6; weak D call: TRBD2 (6 bases). The germline V gene encodes CDR1 LNHDA and CDR2 SQIVND (reference sequence). V was pared by 1 base and J by 2 bases, with 12 bases between. The CDR3 covers 17 residues. The CDR3 bases are TGTGCCAGTAGTATAGTCCAGGGAGGTCCTGGGGCCAACGTCCTGACTTTC. It yields the protein CASSIVQGGPGANVLTF. The variable domain in full, completed from reference TRBV19 and TRBJ2-6, reads DGGITQSPKYLFRKEGQNVTLSCEQNLNHDAMYWYRQDPGQGLRLIYYSQIVNDFQKGDIAEGYSVSREKKESFPLTVTSAQKNPTAFYLCASSIVQGGPGANVLTFGAGSRLTVL.